What follows are 17 T cell receptor beta chains derived from one specimen sequenced in a study of post-analysis software for immune sequencing data. Each TCR beta cDNA library carried unique molecular identifiers. In TCRdb, the PCR reads were re-called with MiXCR into one record per CDR3 protein. The table shows 430,000 or so distinct CDR3 sequences, with approximately 37% occurring only once. The study, taken as a whole, reports: A handful of TRBV segments occurring more often in patients than controls included TRBV5-6, TRBV5-1 and TRBV20-1.

Their target antigens are unknown. The specimen was blood. Receptor source: a girl aged 2-10 years with multiple sclerosis.

The chain recombines TRBV27 with TRBJ2-5; TRBD2 matches at 13 bases. Germline-derived CDR1 and CDR2 are MNHEY and SMNVEV (reference sequence). The CDR3 consists of 14 residues. With V trimmed by 4 bases and J by 4 bases, 0 bases remained unmatched. In DNA form, the CDR3 reads TGTGCCAGCAGTTGGACTAGCGGGAGAGAGACCCAGTACTTC. It codes for CASSWTSGRETQYF.

The chain is built from TRBV19 and TRBJ2-1; the match to TRBD1 covers 8 bases. Germline lookup yields CDR1 LNHDA and CDR2 SQIVND (reference sequence). V gave up 5 bases and J gave up 5 bases; unmatched junction bases: 8. The CDR3 contains 15 residues. CDR3 coding DNA: TGTGCCAGTAGTCCGGACAGGGACATAAACAATGAGCAGTTCTTC. Its protein product is CASSPDRDINNEQFF.

This rearrangement joins TRBV7-9 to TRBJ2-1, with D possibly being TRBD2 (6 bases). The CDR3 length is 16 residues. With 3 bases removed from V and 0 bases from J, the gap between germline ends came to 12 bases. Germline CDR1 and CDR2: SEHNR and FQNEAQ (reference sequence). CDR3 DNA: TGTGCCAGCAGCTTTTCGGGCGGGAACTCCTACAATGAGCAGTTCTTC. It codes for CASSFSGGNSYNEQFF.

The CDR3 reads CASSARGWESSSGNEQFF. In DNA, the CDR3 is TGTGCCAGCAGCGCCCGAGGGTGGGAATCATCATCCGGCAATGAGCAGTTCTTC. The chain couples TRBV7-9 to TRBJ2-1; a possible D gene is TRBD2 (5 bases). The V end lost 5 bases, the J end lost 6 bases, and 26 bases lay between the germline ends. Germline loops: CDR1 SEHNR, CDR2 FQNEAQ (reference sequence). CDR3 length: 18 amino acids.

V is TRBV12-3 or TRBV12-4 and J is TRBJ1-5; TRBD1 might be the D (5 bases). The CDR3 is made up of 15 amino acids. V was shortened by 5 bases and J by 9 bases, with 20 bases between the two germline ends. CDR3 residues: CASSLTTPGGPPQHF. The CDR3 region has the DNA TGTGCCAGCAGTCTAACGACTCCGGGGGGTCCGCCCCAGCATTTT.

The J gene is TRBJ1-2, the V gene TRBV5-5; D is unclear. This CDR3 is built from 13 residues. Germline V gene lookup returns CDR1 SGHKS and CDR2 YYEKEE (reference sequence). V was pared by 1 base and J by 3 bases, with 7 bases between. This CDR3 is CASSLQSHYGYTF. CDR3 DNA sequence: TGTGCCAGCAGCTTGCAGTCTCACTATGGCTACACCTTC.

The rearrangement links TRBV5-6 to TRBJ2-1; TRBD1 or TRBD2 may be the D gene (5 bases each). The CDR3 is 16 residues long. Trimming took off 4 bases at V and 7 bases at J, with 21 bases between the two ends. Germline V gene sequence: CDR1 SGHDT, CDR2 YYEEEE. CDR3 sequence: CASSPPMGTLINEQFF. The DNA for the CDR3 is TGTGCCAGCAGCCCCCCTATGGGGACCCTGATTAATGAGCAGTTCTTC.

This clonotype was recorded a few times. The J gene is TRBJ2-5, the V gene TRBV10-3; TRBD2 agrees at 11 bases. V dropped 3 bases and J dropped 5; count of bases not matched to a gene: 2. This CDR3 has 14 residues. In germline, CDR1 is ENHRY, CDR2 SYGVKD. In nucleotides, the CDR3 is TGTGCCATCAGTGATTCTAGCGGGGGGGAGACCCAGTACTTC. Encoded protein: CAISDSSGGETQYF.

The chain has TRBV29-1 and TRBJ2-7, with D possibly TRBD2 on 7 matching bases. V gave up 0 bases and J gave up 2 bases, with 11 bases separating them. The CDR3 is made up of 14 amino acids. Germline V gene lookup returns CDR1 SQVTM and CDR2 ANQGSEA. CDR3 protein: CSVEDGGPTYEQYF. The CDR3 DNA sequence: TGCAGCGTTGAAGACGGGGGGCCCACCTACGAGCAGTACTTC.

This clonotype has more than one count but fewer than ten. The chain combines TRBV6-1 with TRBJ1-5; D gene unclear. The germline V gene encodes CDR1 MNHNS and CDR2 SASEGT. This CDR3 has 11 residues. The V end lost 2 bases, the J end lost 6 bases, and 2 bases lay between the germline ends. Written as DNA, the CDR3 is TGTGCCAGCAGTGAACCTCAGCCCCAGCATTTT. Residues: CASSEPQPQHF.

This chain links TRBV20-1 with TRBJ2-7; D call uncertain. The CDR3 extends over 16 amino acids. V lost 1 base and J 3 bases, leaving 19 bases between the germline ends. Germline assignment: CDR1 DFQATT and CDR2 SNEGSKA (reference sequence). Written as DNA, the CDR3 is TGCAGTGCTAGAGCCTCGGGCCGCCAGAAACACTACGAGCAGTACTTC. Protein product: CSARASGRQKHYEQYF.

This clonotype was found a few times. The V and J genes are TRBV7-9 and TRBJ1-3, with D hard to call. Germline loops: CDR1 SEHNR, CDR2 FQNEAQ (reference sequence). With 0 bases removed from V and 3 bases from J, the gap between germline ends came to 0 bases. CDR3 length: 12 amino acids. The CDR3 loop reads CASSLAGNTIYF. The CDR3 nucleotides are TGTGCCAGCAGCTTAGCTGGAAACACCATATATTTT.

V usage is TRBV20-1 and J usage is TRBJ1-2; D not resolved. The CDR3 is made up of 11 amino acids. The germline V gene has CDR1 DFQATT and CDR2 SNEGSKA (reference sequence). The CDR3 DNA follows: TGCACCACTCTAAGCGGCTATGGCTACACCTTC. As protein: CTTLSGYGYTF.

This chain uses TRBV13 with TRBJ1-2, with 9 bases fitting TRBD1. V lost 3 bases to trimming and J lost 6 bases; unmatched junction nucleotides: 5. The CDR3 has 14 amino acids. CDR1 PRHDT and CDR2 FYEKMQ come from the germline V gene (reference sequence). CDR3 residues: CASSLLQGADGYTF. In DNA form, the CDR3 reads TGTGCCAGCAGCTTGTTACAGGGGGCGGATGGCTACACCTTC.

There are a few counts of this clonotype. The chain is built from TRBV11-2 and TRBJ1-1, with D hard to call. V lost 5 bases, J lost 6 bases, and 22 bases lay in between. Germline assignment: CDR1 SGHAT and CDR2 FQNNGV. The CDR3 has 16 amino acids. Written as DNA, the CDR3 is TGTGCCAGCAGCCTAGTAACCGGCAGCAGGAGGGCTGAAGCTTTCTTT. Its protein is CASSLVTGSRRAEAFF.

This clonotype was seen only a few times. This rearrangement joins TRBV7-8 to TRBJ2-5, with 9 bases lining up with TRBD2. With 3 bases clipped from V and 5 bases from J, the junction kept 13 bases outside the gene matches. Germline assignment: CDR1 SGHVS and CDR2 FQNEAQ. The CDR3 loop spans 17 amino acids. The CDR3 DNA sequence: TGTGCCAGCAGCTTTATGGTAGCGGGAGTGGTTAGGGAGACCCAGTACTTC. Translating gives CASSFMVAGVVRETQYF.

This clonotype was seen a handful of times. The chain is built from TRBV12-3 or TRBV12-4 and TRBJ2-7, with D possibly TRBD2 on 5 matching bases. The germline V and J ends were trimmed by 2 bases and 1 base, with 12 bases remaining between them. The CDR3 extends over 15 amino acids. The CDR3 loop reads CASSLKGEGSYEQYF. DNA for the CDR3: TGTGCCAGCAGTTTAAAGGGCGAGGGATCCTACGAGCAGTACTTC.